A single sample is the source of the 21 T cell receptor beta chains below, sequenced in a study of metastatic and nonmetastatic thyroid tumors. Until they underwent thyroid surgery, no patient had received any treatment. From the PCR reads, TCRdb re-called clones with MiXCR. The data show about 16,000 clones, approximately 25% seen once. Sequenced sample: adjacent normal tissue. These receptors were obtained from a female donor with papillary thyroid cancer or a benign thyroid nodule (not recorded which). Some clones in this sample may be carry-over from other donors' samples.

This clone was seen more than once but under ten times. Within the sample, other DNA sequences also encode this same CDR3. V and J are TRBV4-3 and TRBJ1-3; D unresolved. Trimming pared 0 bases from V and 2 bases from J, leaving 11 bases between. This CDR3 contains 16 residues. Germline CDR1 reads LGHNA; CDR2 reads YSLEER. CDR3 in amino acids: CASSQDVGLTGNTIYF. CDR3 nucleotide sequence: TGCGCCAGCAGCCAAGATGTAGGGTTGACTGGAAACACCATATATTTT.

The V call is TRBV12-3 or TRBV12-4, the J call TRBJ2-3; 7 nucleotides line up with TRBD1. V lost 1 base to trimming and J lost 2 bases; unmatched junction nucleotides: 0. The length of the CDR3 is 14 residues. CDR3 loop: CASSLEGATDTQYF. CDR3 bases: TGTGCCAGCAGTTTAGAGGGGGCCACAGATACGCAGTATTTT.

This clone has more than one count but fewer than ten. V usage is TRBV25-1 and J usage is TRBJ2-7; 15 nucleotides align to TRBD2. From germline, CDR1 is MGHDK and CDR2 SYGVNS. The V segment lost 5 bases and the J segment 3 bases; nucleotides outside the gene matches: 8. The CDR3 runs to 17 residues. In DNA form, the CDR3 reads TGTGCCAGCAGTTCTCCGGGACTAGCGGGAGGCTTCTACGAGCAGTACTTC. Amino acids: CASSSPGLAGGFYEQYF.

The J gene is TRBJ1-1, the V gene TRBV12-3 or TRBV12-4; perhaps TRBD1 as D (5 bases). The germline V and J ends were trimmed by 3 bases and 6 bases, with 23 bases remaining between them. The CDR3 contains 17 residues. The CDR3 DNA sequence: TGTGCCAGCAGTTTCTTACATCCGGGACGTCTTGGATCTGAAGCTTTCTTT. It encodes CASSFLHPGRLGSEAFF.

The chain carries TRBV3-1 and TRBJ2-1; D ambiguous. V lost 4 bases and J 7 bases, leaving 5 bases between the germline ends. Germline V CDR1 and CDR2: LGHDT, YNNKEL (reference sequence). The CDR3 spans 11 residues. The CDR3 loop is CASSLRNEQFF. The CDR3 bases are TGTGCCAGCAGCCTCCGGAATGAGCAGTTCTTC.

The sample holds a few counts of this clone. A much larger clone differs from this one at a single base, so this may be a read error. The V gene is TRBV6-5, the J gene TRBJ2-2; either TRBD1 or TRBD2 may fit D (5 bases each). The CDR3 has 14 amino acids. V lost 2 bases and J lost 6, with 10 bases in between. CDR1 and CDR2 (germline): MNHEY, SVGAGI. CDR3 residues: CASSYVEGSGELFF. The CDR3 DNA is TGTGCCAGCAGTTACGTCGAGGGGTCCGGGGAGCTGTTTTTT.

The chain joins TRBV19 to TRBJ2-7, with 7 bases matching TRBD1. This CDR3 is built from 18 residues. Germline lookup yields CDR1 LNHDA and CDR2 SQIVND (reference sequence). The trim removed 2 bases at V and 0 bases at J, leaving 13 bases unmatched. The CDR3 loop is CASSIRISSWDSSYEQYF. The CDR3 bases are TGTGCCAGTAGTATAAGGATTTCAAGTTGGGACAGCTCCTACGAGCAGTACTTC.

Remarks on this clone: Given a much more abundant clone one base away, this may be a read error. CDR3 protein: CSSRLTAGHSGNTIYF. The CDR3 coding sequence is TGTTCCAGCAGGCTGACCGCAGGCCACTCTGGAAACACCATATATTTT. V gene TRBV6-2 or TRBV6-3 combines with J gene TRBJ1-3; unclear D gene. The CDR3 totals 16 residues. Germline assignment: CDR1 MNHEY and CDR2 SVGEGT.

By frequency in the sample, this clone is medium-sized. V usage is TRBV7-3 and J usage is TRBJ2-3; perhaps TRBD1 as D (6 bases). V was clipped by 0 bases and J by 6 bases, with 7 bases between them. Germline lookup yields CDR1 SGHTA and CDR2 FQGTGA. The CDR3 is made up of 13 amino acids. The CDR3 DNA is TGTGCCAGCAGCTTAACTAGGGGGGATACGCAGTATTTT. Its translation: CASSLTRGDTQYF.

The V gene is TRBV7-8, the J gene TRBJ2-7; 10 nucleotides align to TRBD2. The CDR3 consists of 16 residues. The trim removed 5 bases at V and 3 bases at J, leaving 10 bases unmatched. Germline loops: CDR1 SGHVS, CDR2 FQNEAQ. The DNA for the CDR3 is TGTGCCAGCAGCCCTCGGACTAGCGGAGGTATCTACGAGCAGTACTTC. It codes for CASSPRTSGGIYEQYF.

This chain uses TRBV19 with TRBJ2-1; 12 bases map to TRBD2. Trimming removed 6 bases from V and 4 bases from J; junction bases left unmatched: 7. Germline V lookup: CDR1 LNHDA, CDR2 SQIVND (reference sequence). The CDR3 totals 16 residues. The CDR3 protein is CASRLGTSGLYNEQFF. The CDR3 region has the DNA TGTGCCAGTAGACTGGGGACTAGCGGGCTGTACAATGAGCAGTTCTTC.

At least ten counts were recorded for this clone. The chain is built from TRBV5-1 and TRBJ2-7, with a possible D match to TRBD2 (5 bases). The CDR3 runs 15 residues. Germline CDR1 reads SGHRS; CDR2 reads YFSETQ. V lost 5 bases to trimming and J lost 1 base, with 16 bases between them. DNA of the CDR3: TGCGCCAGCAGTCCTGGAGGACCTCTATCCTACGAGCAGTACTTC. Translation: CASSPGGPLSYEQYF.

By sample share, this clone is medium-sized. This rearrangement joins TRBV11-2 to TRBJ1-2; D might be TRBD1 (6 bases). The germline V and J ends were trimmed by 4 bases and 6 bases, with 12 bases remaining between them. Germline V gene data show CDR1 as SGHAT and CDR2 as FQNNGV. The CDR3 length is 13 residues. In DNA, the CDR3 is TGTGCCAGCAGCTGGGCGGGGGCCAATGGCTACACCTTC. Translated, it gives CASSWAGANGYTF.

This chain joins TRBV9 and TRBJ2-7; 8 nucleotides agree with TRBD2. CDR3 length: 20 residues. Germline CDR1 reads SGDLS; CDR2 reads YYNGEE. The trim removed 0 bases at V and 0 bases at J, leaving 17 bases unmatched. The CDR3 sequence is CASSVAGGDKADQSSYEQYF. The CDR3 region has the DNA TGTGCCAGCAGCGTAGCGGGGGGGGACAAGGCCGATCAAAGCTCCTACGAGCAGTACTTC.

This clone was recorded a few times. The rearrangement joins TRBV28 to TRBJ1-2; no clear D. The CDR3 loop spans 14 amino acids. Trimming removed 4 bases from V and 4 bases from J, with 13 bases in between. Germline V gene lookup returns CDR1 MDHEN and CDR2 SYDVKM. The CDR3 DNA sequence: TGTGCCAGCAGTTACAGAGGGATGGGCTATGGCTACACCTTC. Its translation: CASSYRGMGYGYTF.

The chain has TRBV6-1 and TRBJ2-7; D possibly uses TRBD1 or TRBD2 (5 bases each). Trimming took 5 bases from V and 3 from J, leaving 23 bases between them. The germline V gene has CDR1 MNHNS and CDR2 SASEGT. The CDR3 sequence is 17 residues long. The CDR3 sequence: CASSMTGTTTARYEQYF. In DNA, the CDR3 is TGTGCCAGCAGTATGACCGGGACGACTACTGCCCGCTACGAGCAGTACTTC.

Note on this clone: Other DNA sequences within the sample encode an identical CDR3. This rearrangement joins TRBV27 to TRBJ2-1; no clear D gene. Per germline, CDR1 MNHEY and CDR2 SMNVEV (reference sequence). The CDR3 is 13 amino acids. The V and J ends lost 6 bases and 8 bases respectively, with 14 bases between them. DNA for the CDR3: TGTGCCAGCAGGACACCACGTCGCCATGAGCAGTTCTTC. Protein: CASRTPRRHEQFF.

CDR3 sequence: CASTSGGTSGLNEQFF. In nucleotides, the CDR3 is TGTGCCAGCACTTCGGGAGGGACTAGCGGGTTAAATGAGCAGTTCTTC. This sequence joins TRBV6-2 or TRBV6-3 and TRBJ2-1, with TRBD2 matching over 12 bases. Trimming at V came to 7 bases and at J to 7 bases, leaving 11 bases not matched to a gene. The CDR3 length is 16 residues. Per germline, CDR1 MNHEY and CDR2 SVGEGT.

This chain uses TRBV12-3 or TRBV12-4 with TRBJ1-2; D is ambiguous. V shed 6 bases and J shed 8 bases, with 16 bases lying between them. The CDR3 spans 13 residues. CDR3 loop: CASSPRANGGYTF. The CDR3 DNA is TGTGCCAGCAGCCCCCGGGCGAACGGGGGCTACACCTTC.

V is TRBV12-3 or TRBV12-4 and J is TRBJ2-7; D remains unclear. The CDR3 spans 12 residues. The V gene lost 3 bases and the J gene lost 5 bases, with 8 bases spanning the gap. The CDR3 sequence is CASSFRPNEQYF. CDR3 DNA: TGTGCCAGCAGTTTCCGGCCCAACGAGCAGTACTTC.

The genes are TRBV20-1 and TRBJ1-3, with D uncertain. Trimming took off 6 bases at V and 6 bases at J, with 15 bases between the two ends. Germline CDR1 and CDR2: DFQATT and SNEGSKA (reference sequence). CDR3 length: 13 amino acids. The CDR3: CSASQRGPNTIYF. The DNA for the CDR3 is TGCAGTGCCAGTCAGAGAGGGCCAAACACCATATATTTT.